These 16 T cell receptor beta chains were all obtained from the same sample, sequenced in a study of T-cell memory formation after mild COVID-19. TCRdb itself ran the 5' RACE reads through MiXCR, one entry per CDR3 protein. The repertoire holds approximately 210,000 distinct CDR3 sequences, roughly 18% seen once, with roughly 2.3% in the top ten. Sequenced sample: PBMCs or a T cell subset sorted from them (not recorded which). Receptors were obtained from an adult woman who had mild COVID-19 (a few samples of this study predate the infection). Cell type and time point are not known.

This chain uses TRBV12-3 or TRBV12-4 with TRBJ1-5, with TRBD1 matching 8 bases. This CDR3 is built from 14 residues. V shed 6 bases and J 5 bases; nucleotides not matched to a gene: 6. The CDR3 DNA reads as TGTGCCAGCAGGTACGGGACAGGTTATCAGCCCCAGCATTTT. It is translated as CASRYGTGYQPQHF.

This chain joins TRBV21-1 and TRBJ1-3; no DNA check was done on the table's D call, TRBD1. TRBV21-1 is a listed pseudogene. There are 15 residues in the CDR3. This CDR3 is CASSGRQLSGNTIYF. The CDR3 coding sequence is TGTGCCAGCAGCGGACGACAGCTGTCTGGAAACACCATATATTTT.

This sequence joins TRBV6-2 or TRBV6-3 and TRBJ1-2, with TRBD1 as a possible D gene (6 bases). V was cut by 2 bases and J by 3 bases, with 10 bases left in between. CDR1 and CDR2 from the germline V gene are MNHEY and SVGEGT. CDR3 length: 14 residues. The CDR3 loop reads CASSYRQAYYGYTF. The CDR3 DNA reads TGTGCCAGCAGTTACCGACAGGCGTACTATGGCTACACCTTC.

The table lists this clonotype with a few counts. This sequence joins TRBV6-5 and TRBJ2-4; the match to TRBD1 covers 11 bases. The germline CDR1 and CDR2 sequences are MNHEY and SVGAGI. CDR3 size: 12 residues. J gave up 15 bases and V 8 bases, and 9 bases lay outside the gene matches. The CDR3 region has the DNA TGTGCCAGCGGCCGGGACAGGGGGATTTGGTACTTC. Translating gives CASGRDRGIWYF.

The V and J genes are TRBV7-9 and TRBJ1-2, with 9 bases identical to TRBD1. Germline V gene data show CDR1 as SEHNR and CDR2 as FQNEAQ (reference sequence). Trimming took 1 base from V and 2 from J; bases not matched to a gene: 11. The CDR3 is 18 amino acids. The CDR3 nucleotides are TGTGCCAGCAGCTTAGGTTTATCCGGGACAGGGCAGAACTATGGCTACACCTTC. Protein sequence: CASSLGLSGTGQNYGYTF.

This chain connects TRBV20-1 to TRBJ2-3; D not certain. V lost 6 bases, J lost 2 bases, and 6 bases lay in between. This CDR3 comprises 11 residues. Germline V gives CDR1 DFQATT, CDR2 SNEGSKA (reference sequence). For the CDR3, the DNA is TGCAGTGCCTCTTCCACAGATACGCAGTATTTT. The encoded protein is CSASSTDTQYF.

The chain links TRBV4-1 to TRBJ2-3; no reliable D call. The CDR3 extends over 11 amino acids. The germline CDR1 and CDR2 sequences are MGHRA and YSYEKL. V dropped 2 bases and J dropped 6 bases, with 3 bases sitting between them. The CDR3: CASSQLDTQYF. The CDR3 nucleotides read TGCGCCAGCAGCCAATTGGATACGCAGTATTTT.

Here the CDR3 DNA reads TGCGCCAGCAGCCCGGGACCCCTTCATTGGGCTGGAAACACCATATATTTT. It yields the protein CASSPGPLHWAGNTIYF. The rearrangement uses TRBV5-1 and TRBJ1-3; maybe TRBD1 (5 bases). The CDR3 is 17 residues long. With 4 bases removed from V and 2 bases from J, the gap between germline ends came to 19 bases. CDR1 SGHRS and CDR2 YFSETQ come from the germline V gene.

The rearrangement joins TRBV18 to TRBJ2-7, with a tentative D call TRBD2 (5 bases). The CDR3 extends over 15 amino acids. V shed 3 bases and J shed 1 base, with 13 bases lying between them. CDR1 is KGHSH, CDR2 LQKENI, per germline. The CDR3 here is CASSPQRESSYEQYF. As DNA, the CDR3 is TGTGCCAGCTCACCTCAGAGGGAAAGTTCCTACGAGCAGTACTTC.

The rearrangement links TRBV7-3 to TRBJ2-1, with D maybe TRBD2 (6 bases). The germline CDR1 and CDR2 sequences are SGHTA and FQGTGA. Trimming removed 1 base from V and 4 bases from J, with 11 bases in between. The CDR3 contains 15 residues. CDR3: CASSLRGGGYNEQFF. Here the CDR3 DNA reads TGTGCCAGCAGCTTAAGGGGCGGAGGGTACAATGAGCAGTTCTTC. The whole variable domain, filled in from reference TRBV7-3 and TRBJ2-1, reads GAGVSQTPSNKVTEKGKYVELRCDPISGHTALYWYRQSLGQGPEFLIYFQGTGAADDSGLPNDRFFAVRPEGSVSTLKIQRTERGDSAVYLCASSLRGGGYNEQFFGPGTRLTVL.

This clonotype was observed at least ten times. The rearrangement links TRBV18 to TRBJ2-2; D unclear. Between the trimmed V and J ends, which lost 3 bases and 7 bases, there was a span of 9 bases. The CDR3 has 13 amino acids. Looked up from germline, CDR1 is KGHSH and CDR2 is LQKENI. In nucleotides, the CDR3 is TGTGCCAGCTCACCGTCCCCCGTCGGGGAGCTGTTTTTT. Encoded protein: CASSPSPVGELFF.

The rearrangement joins TRBV4-1 to TRBJ1-2; D possibly corresponds to TRBD1 (6 bases). Germline V gene sequence: CDR1 MGHRA, CDR2 YSYEKL. The CDR3 contains 15 residues. Trimming stripped 3 bases from V and 4 bases from J, with 15 bases between. Written as DNA, the CDR3 is TGCGCCAGCAGCCAGGGGGCTCGTGGGACCTATGGCTACACCTTC. This gives the protein CASSQGARGTYGYTF.

CDR3 DNA: TGCAGCGTCGGACAGGCCTTCACAGATACGCAGTATTTT. It yields the protein CSVGQAFTDTQYF. J is TRBJ2-3 and V is TRBV29-1; 7 bases are shared with TRBD1. The CDR3 extends over 13 amino acids. The ends lost 6 bases at V and 2 bases at J; junction bases unmatched: 5. Germline V CDR1 and CDR2: SQVTM, ANQGSEA.

This chain connects TRBV12-3 or TRBV12-4 to TRBJ2-5; D might be TRBD1 (5 bases). V dropped 6 bases and J dropped 5 bases, with 13 bases sitting between them. CDR3 length: 13 amino acids. CDR3 sequence reads: CASRVGAAETQYF. The CDR3, as DNA: TGTGCCAGCAGGGTAGGGGCGGCTGAGACCCAGTACTTC.

Only a few counts were recorded for this clonotype. V and J are TRBV24-1 and TRBJ2-3; D unclear. CDR3 length equals 11 residues. Between the trimmed V and J ends, which lost 6 bases and 4 bases, there was a span of 4 bases. From germline, CDR1 is KGHDR and CDR2 SFDVKD. The CDR3 region has the DNA TGTGCCACCAGTCAATCAGATACGCAGTATTTT. It is translated as CATSQSDTQYF.

This clonotype occurred a few times. This chain connects TRBV2 to TRBJ2-7; 11 bases agree with TRBD2. CDR3 size: 13 residues. J gave up 6 bases and V 4 bases, and 2 bases lay outside the gene matches. CDR1 is SNHLY, CDR2 FYNNEI, per germline. This chain's CDR3 is CASSALAGAEQYF. The CDR3 nucleotides are TGTGCCAGCAGTGCACTAGCGGGAGCCGAGCAGTACTTC.